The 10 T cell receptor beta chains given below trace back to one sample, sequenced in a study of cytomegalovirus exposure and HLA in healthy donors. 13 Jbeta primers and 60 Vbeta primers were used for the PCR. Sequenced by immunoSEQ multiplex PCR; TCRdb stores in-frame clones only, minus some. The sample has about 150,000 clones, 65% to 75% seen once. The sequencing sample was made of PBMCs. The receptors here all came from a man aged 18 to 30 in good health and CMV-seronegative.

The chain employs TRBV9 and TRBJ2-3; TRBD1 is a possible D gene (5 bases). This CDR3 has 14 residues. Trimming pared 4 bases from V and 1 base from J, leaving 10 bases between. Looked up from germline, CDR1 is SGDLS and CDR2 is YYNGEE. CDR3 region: CASSWGWGTDTQYF. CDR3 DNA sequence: TGTGCCAGCAGCTGGGGCTGGGGCACAGATACGCAGTATTTT.

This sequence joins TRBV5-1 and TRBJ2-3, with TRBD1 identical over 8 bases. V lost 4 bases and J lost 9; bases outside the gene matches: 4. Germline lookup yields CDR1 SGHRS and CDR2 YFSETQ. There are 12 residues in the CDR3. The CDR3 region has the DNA TGCGCCAGCAGCGCGGACAGGGACACGCAGTATTTT. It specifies CASSADRDTQYF.

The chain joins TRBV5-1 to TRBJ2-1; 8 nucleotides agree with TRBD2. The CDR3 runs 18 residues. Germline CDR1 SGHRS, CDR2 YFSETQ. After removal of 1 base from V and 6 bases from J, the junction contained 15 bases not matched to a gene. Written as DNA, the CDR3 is TGCGCCAGCAGCTTGTTAAGCCTAAGGAGCGGGGGTGTCAATGAGCAGTTCTTC. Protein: CASSLLSLRSGGVNEQFF. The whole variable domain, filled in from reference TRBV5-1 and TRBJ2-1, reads KAGVTQTPRYLIKTRGQQVTLSCSPISGHRSVSWYQQTPGQGLQFLFEYFSETQRNKGNFPGRFSGRQFSNSRSEMNVSTLELGDSALYLCASSLLSLRSGGVNEQFFGPGTRLTVL.

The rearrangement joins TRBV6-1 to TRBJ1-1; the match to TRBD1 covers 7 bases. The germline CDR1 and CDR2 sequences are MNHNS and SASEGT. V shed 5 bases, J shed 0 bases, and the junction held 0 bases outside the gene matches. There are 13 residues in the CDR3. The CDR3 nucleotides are TGTGCCAGCAGTACAGGGGTGAACACTGAAGCTTTCTTT. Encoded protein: CASSTGVNTEAFF.

For the CDR3, the DNA is TGCGCCAGCAGCTTGGTGTCAGGGCACCTTAATTCACCCCTCCACTTT. Translating it yields CASSLVSGHLNSPLHF. The chain is built from TRBV5-1 and TRBJ1-6, with D possibly TRBD1 on 5 matching bases. V lost 0 bases, J lost 6 bases, and 13 bases lay in between. The CDR3 is made up of 16 amino acids. Germline values: CDR1 SGHRS, CDR2 YFSETQ.

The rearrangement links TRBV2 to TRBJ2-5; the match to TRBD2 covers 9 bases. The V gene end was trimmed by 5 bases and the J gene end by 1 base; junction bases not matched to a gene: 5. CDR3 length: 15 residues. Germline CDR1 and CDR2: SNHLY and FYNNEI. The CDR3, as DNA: TGTGCCAGCAGTCCGACTAGCGGCCCCCAAGAGACCCAGTACTTC. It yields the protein CASSPTSGPQETQYF.

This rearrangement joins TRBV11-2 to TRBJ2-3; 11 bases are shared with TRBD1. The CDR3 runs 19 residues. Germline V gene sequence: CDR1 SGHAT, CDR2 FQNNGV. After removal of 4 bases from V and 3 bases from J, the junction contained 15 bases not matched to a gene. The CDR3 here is CASSSRASGQGARTDTQYF. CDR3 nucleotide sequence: TGTGCCAGCAGCTCTCGGGCTTCTGGACAGGGGGCGAGAACAGATACGCAGTATTTT. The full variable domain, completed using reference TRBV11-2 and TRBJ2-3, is EAGVAQSPRYKIIEKRQSVAFWCNPISGHATLYWYQQILGQGPKLLIQFQNNGVVDDSQLPKDRFSAERLKGVDSTLKIQPAKLEDSAVYLCASSSRASGQGARTDTQYFGPGTRLTVL.

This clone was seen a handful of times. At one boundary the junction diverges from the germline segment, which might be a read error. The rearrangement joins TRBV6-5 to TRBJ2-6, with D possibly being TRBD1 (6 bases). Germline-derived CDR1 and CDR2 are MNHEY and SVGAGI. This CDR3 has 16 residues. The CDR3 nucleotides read TGTGCCAGCAGTTATTCAGGGGCAAGTGGGGCCAACGGCCTGACTTTC. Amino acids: CASSYSGASGANGLTF.

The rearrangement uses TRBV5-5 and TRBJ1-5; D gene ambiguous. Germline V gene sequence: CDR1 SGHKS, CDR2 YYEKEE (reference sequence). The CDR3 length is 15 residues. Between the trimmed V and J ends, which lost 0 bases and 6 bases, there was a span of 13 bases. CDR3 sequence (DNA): TGTGCCAGCAGCTTGGGTCTAGGTCCTTCTCAGCCCCAGCATTTT. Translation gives CASSLGLGPSQPQHF.

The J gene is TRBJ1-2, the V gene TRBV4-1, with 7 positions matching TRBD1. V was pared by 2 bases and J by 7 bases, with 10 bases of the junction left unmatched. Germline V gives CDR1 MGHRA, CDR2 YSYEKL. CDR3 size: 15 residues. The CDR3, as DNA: TGCGCCAGCAGCCAAACCACAGGGGAGCGTACTGGCTACACCTTC. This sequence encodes CASSQTTGERTGYTF.